This T cell receptor beta chain was obtained from a study of blood T cell repertoires in COVID-19. Study context: Samples came from the United States, Italy and Spain, spanning acute and convalescent COVID-19. The analysed material was cDNA or gDNA that came from T cells, B-cell-depleted T cells, or PBMCs.

Methods used by the authors: Nucleated cell counts were estimated from reference gene primer amplification. Method: immunoSEQ multiplex PCR; TCRdb's copy keeps in-frame clones and lacks some. V and J calls and clone size follow that table, whereas D and trimming were derived from the DNA. The repertoire holds around 380,000 clones, with over 65% as singletons. The specimen was peripheral blood. This clonotype was sampled from a human donor with acute or convalescent COVID-19. The donor label of this sample is uncertain.

The CDR3 loop is CAIKAGGPDEQFF. The CDR3 DNA sequence: TGTGCCATCAAGGCGGGGGGGCCGGATGAGCAGTTCTTC. The chain recombines TRBV10-3 with TRBJ2-1, with 9 bases matching TRBD2. The CDR3 extends over 13 amino acids. Germline lookup yields CDR1 ENHRY and CDR2 SYGVKD. The V and J ends lost 7 bases and 8 bases, in that order; junction bases with no gene match: 6.